This TCR beta chain was captured in a study of CD8 T cells in cerebrospinal fluid in Alzheimer's disease. Study-wide results and limits: Finding EBV-specific TCRs in cerebrospinal fluid does not show EBV causes Alzheimer's disease. Patients with mild cognitive impairment or Alzheimer's disease had a larger top CSF clone percentage than controls.

TCRdb reprocessed the 10x single-cell sequencing reads; each CDR3 protein has one entry and no DNA is given. The sample has roughly 780 distinct CDR3 sequences. This clonotype is classed as large (0.1 to 1%) by frequency. Its antigen is not identified. CDR3 size: 15 residues. Germline CDR1 and CDR2: SGHTA and FQGNSA. This chain links TRBV7-2 with TRBJ1-6; the TRBD1 assignment by TCRdb is unverifiable without DNA. The sample consisted of cerebrospinal fluid. The receptor's source is a human donor with Parkinson's disease. The CDR3 protein is CASSPQTGGNSPLHF.